This record looks at one TCR beta chain sequence and its context. The antigen is unknown. Using CD45RO/CCR7/CD25/CD127/CD95/CD27, CD4+ naive, central memory, regulatory and stem cell-like memory cells were sorted. The data derive from a study of beta chain features in type 1 diabetes. Every isolated RNA sample was fully reverse transcribed, so sequencing captured expressed TCRB transcripts. Clones were read by immunoSEQ multiplex PCR, and TCRdb kept only the in-frame ones, dropping some. The sample has just over 600,000 clones; 15% to 17% are singletons. Study outcomes and limitations: There was a moderate but significant shortening of TCRB CDR3s in all four CD4+ subsets of Type 1 diabetes patients. It was among patients, rather than healthy donors, that naive, central memory and Treg TCRB repertoires appeared more similar. More deletions and fewer insertions at VDJ junctions were seen in type 1 diabetes patients.

Germline CDR1 and CDR2: SGHRS and YFSETQ. With 0 bases removed from V and 0 bases from J, the gap between germline ends came to 13 bases. The CDR3 has 16 residues. The rearrangement links TRBV5-1 to TRBJ2-7; the D is unclear. Sequencing was carried out using naive CD4+ T cells from blood. This clonotype originated in a man between 18 and 35 years old in good health. CDR3 in amino acids: CASSLGAQTGSYEQYF. The CDR3 DNA reads TGCGCCAGCAGCTTGGGGGCCCAAACGGGCTCCTACGAGCAGTACTTC.